The 4 T cell receptor beta chains listed next were all sequenced from one sample in a study of blood T cell repertoires in COVID-19 (dated by TCRdb to between 2020 and 2021). The library was obtained by the immunoSEQ multiplex PCR assay. This is the immuneACCESS table as TCRdb keeps it, with only in-frame sequences that have V and J called. A part of the clones is gone; compared with another copy, unresolved V genes explain less than half, and the rest is unexplained. The sample data list roughly 300,000 clones, and 80% to 95% of these were observed just once. The ten largest clones capture 1.1% of the sample. Sequenced: PBMCs or T cells enriched from blood (not recorded which). These receptors were obtained from a woman in her twenties or thirties who had recovered from COVID-19.

The chain recombines TRBV19 with TRBJ2-1, with a weak D call TRBD2 (5 bases). CDR1 is LNHDA, CDR2 SQIVND, per germline (reference sequence). The CDR3 loop spans 14 amino acids. V was pared by 3 bases and J by 8 bases, with 14 bases between. The CDR3 sequence is CASSIGLNGDEQFF. CDR3 sequence (DNA): TGTGCCAGTAGTATTGGCCTAAACGGGGATGAGCAGTTCTTC.

This clone was detected only once. This chain connects TRBV5-8 to TRBJ2-4, with TRBD2 as a possible D gene (6 bases). The CDR3 contains 17 residues. Germline loops: CDR1 SGHTS, CDR2 YDEGEE. The V gene lost 0 bases and the J gene lost 1 base, with 14 bases spanning the gap. CDR3 bases: TGTGCCAGCAGCTTGGAAGCGGGCCACGGGGCCAAAAACATTCAGTACTTC. Protein: CASSLEAGHGAKNIQYF.

The gene calls are TRBV5-1 and TRBJ2-5, with 7 bases identical to TRBD1. The CDR3 is 15 residues long. Germline V CDR1 and CDR2: SGHRS, YFSETQ. Germline trimming cut 4 bases from V and 0 bases from J; bases unmatched to any gene: 6. CDR3 in amino acids: CASSPPTGNQETQYF. CDR3 coding DNA: TGCGCCAGCAGCCCACCGACAGGGAACCAAGAGACCCAGTACTTC.

The genes are TRBV19 and TRBJ1-1; tentatively, D is TRBD1 (6 bases). V was trimmed by 5 bases and J by 2 bases, leaving 12 bases between them. In germline, CDR1 is LNHDA, CDR2 SQIVND (reference sequence). The CDR3 totals 14 residues. The CDR3 is CASSGIGGNTEAFF. The CDR3 nucleotides are TGTGCCAGTAGTGGGATTGGGGGCAACACTGAAGCTTTCTTT.